This TCR beta chain was identified during a study of T cell responses to AZD1222 COVID-19 vaccine. The germline V and J ends were trimmed by 0 bases and 1 base, with 4 bases remaining between them. The CDR3 loop spans 14 amino acids. Germline assignment: CDR1 SNHLY and CDR2 FYNNEI. The data were produced by immunoSEQ multiplex PCR, yet TCRdb's version contains in-frame clones alone and is incomplete. The sample includes about 140,000 clones. This clonotype was sampled from an adult in good health. Input material: peripheral blood. The genes are TRBV2 and TRBJ1-5, with no clear D. CDR3 in amino acids: CASSEASSNQPQHF. DNA for the CDR3: TGTGCCAGCAGTGAAGCCTCCAGCAATCAGCCCCAGCATTTT.